This entry features one T cell receptor beta chain sequence. The antigen is undetermined. The CDR3 is made up of 14 amino acids. Trimming removed 3 bases from V and 10 bases from J; junction bases left unmatched: 3. Germline V gene data show CDR1 as SGHNT and CDR2 as YENEEA. Data came from immunoSEQ multiplex PCR; TCRdb stores just in-frame clones and leaves some out. The table shows about 160,000 clones, with about 92% occurring only once. The data derive from a study of T cell responses to AZD1222 COVID-19 vaccine. Notes on the study in general: Nearly half of unique spike-specific TCRs reportedly avoided B.1.351 and B.1.1.7 mutated regions. White British donors predominated, females outnumbered males, and clonal diversity was possibly underestimated.

The chain employs TRBV11-3 and TRBJ2-2, with 12 bases lining up with TRBD2. Sample: peripheral blood, taken 28 days after the second AZD1222 dose. This TCR was sampled from an adult who received the AZD1222 COVID-19 vaccine. CDR3 DNA sequence: TGTGCCAGCAGCTTGACTAGCGGGAGTGTGGAGCTGTTTTTT. Amino acid sequence: CASSLTSGSVELFF.